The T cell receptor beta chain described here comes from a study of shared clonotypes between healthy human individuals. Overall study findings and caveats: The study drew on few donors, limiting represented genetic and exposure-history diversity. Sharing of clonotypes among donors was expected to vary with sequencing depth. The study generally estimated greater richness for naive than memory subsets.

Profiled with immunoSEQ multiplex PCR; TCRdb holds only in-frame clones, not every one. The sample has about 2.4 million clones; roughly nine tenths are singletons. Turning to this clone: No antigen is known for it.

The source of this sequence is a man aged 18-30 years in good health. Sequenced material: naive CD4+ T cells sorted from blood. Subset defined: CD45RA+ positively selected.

DNA for the CDR3: TGTGCCTGGAGTGCCCGATCTCTGGACAGGGGAAGGCACGAGCAGTACTTC. This sequence encodes CAWSARSLDRGRHEQYF. V and J are TRBV30 and TRBJ2-7, with 9 bases fitting TRBD1. Germline CDR1 reads GTSNPN; CDR2 reads SVGIG (reference sequence). The junction had 15 bases not matched to a gene; V was cut back by 1 base and J by 5 bases. The CDR3 runs 17 residues.